This T cell receptor beta chain was documented in a study of blood T cell repertoires in COVID-19. Across the study: Some COVID-19 samples were acute and others convalescent; all came from the United States, Italy and Spain. Sources were T cells, B-cell-depleted T cells, or PBMCs; the material itself was cDNA or gDNA.

Seattle researchers signed up patients amid active infection and tracked them longitudinally. Germline V gene data show CDR1 as LGHNA and CDR2 as YNFKEQ. The V segment lost 0 bases and the J segment 11 bases; nucleotides outside the gene matches: 12. There are 17 residues in the CDR3. In the source study's methods: How many nucleated cells were present was estimated from reference gene primer amplification. Sequenced by immunoSEQ multiplex PCR; TCRdb stores in-frame clones only, minus some. V and J calls and clone size are as listed in that table; D and trimming were resolved from the DNA. Of some 190,000 clones listed, over 75% are singletons.

Material: peripheral blood. The sequence was obtained from a man older than 75 with COVID-19, enrolled during active disease. The chain uses TRBV4-2 and TRBJ1-6, with 8 bases aligning to TRBD1. CDR3: CASSQEGGWTGLAPLHF. For the CDR3, the DNA is TGTGCCAGCAGCCAAGAAGGGGGGTGGACAGGGTTGGCACCCCTCCACTTT.